This entry concerns a single TCR beta chain. Its antigen is still unknown. One end of the junction does not line up with germline, which may come from a read error. The sample originates from a study of T cells in Graves' hyperthyroidism and ophthalmopathy. The study's findings and limits: Patients with ophthalmopathy were separated from those with stable hyperthyroidism by a 13 V-J model. Ophthalmopathy prediction by the model preceded onset by a median about 6 months.

Criteria for exclusion of patients were uncontrolled infection, other autoimmune disease, pregnancy or lactation. Each diagnosis was grounded in clinical symptoms, serum thyroxine and TRAb, thyroid ultrasound, and orbital computed tomography. Amplified TCR beta CDR3 regions came from RNA transcripts. HTBI primers drove first-round RT-PCR of the TCR CDR3. TCRdb redid the calling of the multiplex PCR reads with MiXCR, one entry per CDR3 protein. The data hold 650,000 to 850,000 distinct CDR3 sequences, with around a sixth observed a single time. The CDR3 spans 13 residues. The germline gives CDR1 SGHVS, CDR2 FNYEAQ.

The sample consisted of blood. The TCR originated in a woman aged 45 to 65 with Graves' hyperthyroidism that later progressed to Graves' ophthalmopathy. The rearrangement uses TRBV7-6 and TRBJ1-1; TRBD1 is a possible D gene (6 bases). CDR3 in DNA: TGTACCAGCAGCTCAGGGGAGAACACTGAAGCTTTCTTT. It specifies CTSSSGENTEAFF.